A single sample gave rise to the 21 T cell receptor beta chains below, sequenced in a study of T cell responses to AZD1222 COVID-19 vaccine. Assay used: immunoSEQ multiplex PCR; TCRdb lists only in-frame clones, some missing. The sample has 100,000 to 150,000 clones, roughly 93% seen once. The sample in question was peripheral blood, obtained 28 days after the second AZD1222 dose. The receptors come from an adult who received the AZD1222 COVID-19 vaccine.

In this sample, this clone turned up a few times. Additional DNA sequences in this sample encode the identical CDR3. The J gene is TRBJ2-1, the V gene TRBV4-2; D uncertain. V was trimmed by 0 bases and J by 7 bases, leaving 4 bases between them. CDR1 is LGHNA and CDR2 is YNFKEQ in the germline V gene. The CDR3 covers 12 residues. CDR3 DNA sequence: TGTGCCAGCAGCCAAGATTTGAATGAGCAGTTCTTC. This sequence encodes CASSQDLNEQFF.

The chain links TRBV6-5 to TRBJ2-7; 10 bases align to TRBD2. The CDR3 is 15 amino acids. Per germline, CDR1 MNHEY and CDR2 SVGAGI. The junction had 11 bases not matched to a gene; V was cut back by 5 bases and J by 7 bases. CDR3 sequence (DNA): TGTGCCAGCAGTCCATGGGGTCTAGCGGGAGCGGAGCAGTACTTC. The encoded protein is CASSPWGLAGAEQYF.

The V and J genes are TRBV5-1 and TRBJ1-1; perhaps TRBD1 as D (6 bases). V was clipped by 0 bases and J by 5 bases, with 11 bases between them. The CDR3 has 14 residues. Germline V gives CDR1 SGHRS, CDR2 YFSETQ. For the CDR3, the DNA is TGCGCCAGCAGCTTGGACAGGGTAGAAACTGAAGCTTTCTTT. Translating it yields CASSLDRVETEAFF.

The J gene is TRBJ1-2, the V gene TRBV6-5; D might be TRBD1 (5 bases). Germline V CDR1 and CDR2: MNHEY, SVGAGI. There are 13 residues in the CDR3. Trimming took 6 bases from V and 4 from J, leaving 12 bases between them. The CDR3 region has the DNA TGTGCCAGCAGCCAAGACAGACTCTATGGCTACACCTTC. It specifies CASSQDRLYGYTF.

The chain recombines TRBV6-5 with TRBJ1-2; D unclear. Trimming pared 2 bases from V and 1 base from J, leaving 14 bases between. The CDR3 contains 16 residues. In germline, CDR1 is MNHEY, CDR2 SVGAGI. The CDR3 DNA follows: TGTGCCAGCAGTTACCTCGAGCAGGAGAATAACTATGGCTACACCTTC. Protein: CASSYLEQENNYGYTF.

The chain employs TRBV7-9 and TRBJ2-6; D gene uncertain. Germline V gene data show CDR1 as SEHNR and CDR2 as FQNEAQ (reference sequence). The V end lost 5 bases, the J end lost 1 base, and 3 bases lay between the germline ends. The CDR3 is 13 residues long. The CDR3, as DNA: TGTGCCAGCAGCAGATCTGGGGCCAACGTCCTGACTTTC. Translated: CASSRSGANVLTF.

The rearrangement joins TRBV5-1 to TRBJ2-1, with 7 bases aligning to TRBD2. V dropped 1 base and J dropped 4; count of bases not matched to a gene: 8. The CDR3 runs 16 residues. Germline V gene lookup returns CDR1 SGHRS and CDR2 YFSETQ. The CDR3 DNA reads as TGCGCCAGCAGCTTGATGGCGGCGGGGGAGTACAATGAGCAGTTCTTC. It translates to CASSLMAAGEYNEQFF.

This clone has more than one count but fewer than ten. This chain joins TRBV18 and TRBJ1-1; perhaps TRBD1 as D (5 bases). The CDR3 has 14 amino acids. V was pared by 8 bases and J by 4 bases, with 17 bases between. The germline V gene has CDR1 KGHSH and CDR2 LQKENI. CDR3 loop: CASAGRGGPTEAFF. The CDR3 DNA follows: TGTGCCAGCGCGGGACGGGGGGGTCCCACTGAAGCTTTCTTT.

CDR3 coding DNA: TGTGCCACCAGCAGGGGGGGACAGAACTATGGCTACACCTTC. Its protein is CATSRGGQNYGYTF. The rearrangement joins TRBV15 to TRBJ1-2, with 7 bases identical to TRBD1. Germline values: CDR1 LNHNV, CDR2 YYDKDF (reference sequence). V trimming: 3 bases; J trimming: 2 bases; junction bases outside the gene matches: 3. CDR3 length equals 14 residues.

The V call is TRBV15, the J call TRBJ1-5, with unresolved D. Germline CDR1 reads LNHNV; CDR2 reads YYDKDF (reference sequence). The CDR3 consists of 14 residues. Trimming stripped 1 base from V and 7 bases from J, with 11 bases between. The CDR3 sequence is CATSRAELRQPQHF. The CDR3 DNA reads as TGTGCCACCAGCAGAGCGGAGTTGCGACAGCCCCAGCATTTT.

This clone occurred a few times. The chain links TRBV7-9 to TRBJ2-2; TRBD2 matches at 9 bases. The CDR3 sequence is 16 residues long. The V and J ends lost 5 bases and 2 bases, in that order; junction bases with no gene match: 6. Germline V lookup: CDR1 SEHNR, CDR2 FQNEAQ (reference sequence). The chain's CDR3 is CASSTGLAFNTGELFF. CDR3 nucleotide sequence: TGTGCCAGCAGCACGGGACTAGCTTTTAACACCGGGGAGCTGTTTTTT.

V and J are TRBV29-1 and TRBJ2-5, with D maybe TRBD2 (6 bases). Germline CDR1 is SQVTM and CDR2 is ANQGSEA. The CDR3 spans 13 residues. V was trimmed by 2 bases and J by 3 bases, leaving 10 bases between them. Here the CDR3 reads CSVERASEETQYF. In nucleotides, the CDR3 is TGCAGCGTTGAACGCGCTAGCGAAGAGACCCAGTACTTC.

The chain carries TRBV3-1 (or the pseudogene TRBV3-2) and TRBJ1-1; no firm D call. The germline CDR1 and CDR2 sequences are LGHDT and YNNKEL (reference sequence). The CDR3 loop spans 13 amino acids. V was clipped by 2 bases and J by 10 bases, with 14 bases between them. The CDR3 is CASSQSADTGAFF. The CDR3, as DNA: TGTGCCAGCAGCCAATCTGCAGACACGGGAGCTTTCTTT.

The V call is TRBV2, the J call TRBJ1-1; D might be TRBD1 (5 bases). The V end was cut by 4 bases, the J end by 0 bases, with 9 bases between. The CDR3 consists of 14 residues. Germline values: CDR1 SNHLY, CDR2 FYNNEI. As DNA, the CDR3 is TGTGCCAGCAGTGTCCTACAGGTGAACACTGAAGCTTTCTTT. Translating gives CASSVLQVNTEAFF.

The chain links TRBV6-4 to TRBJ1-1, with D possibly matching TRBD1 (5 bases). Trimming took off 5 bases at V and 1 base at J, with 11 bases between the two ends. Germline assignment: CDR1 MRHNA and CDR2 SNTAGT. The CDR3 spans 14 residues. The CDR3 coding sequence is TGTGCCAGCAGTCCCAGGGAATCGAACACTGAAGCTTTCTTT. Protein product: CASSPRESNTEAFF.

This chain connects TRBV3-1 (or the pseudogene TRBV3-2) to TRBJ1-2; 8 bases match TRBD1. The CDR3 has 12 residues. Losses at the gene ends were 6 bases for V and 6 bases for J; bases not matched to a gene: 3. CDR1 and CDR2 from the germline V gene are LGHDT and YNNKEL (reference sequence). The CDR3 nucleotides are TGTGCCAGCAGTTGGACAGGGAATGGCTACACCTTC. As protein: CASSWTGNGYTF.

V and J are TRBV30 and TRBJ2-2; D tentatively reads TRBD1 or TRBD2 (5 bases each). The length of the CDR3 is 13 residues. Germline loops: CDR1 GTSNPN, CDR2 SVGIG (reference sequence). V lost 0 bases and J 9 bases, leaving 11 bases between the germline ends. In DNA form, the CDR3 reads TGTGCCTGGAGTGTAGGGGACGGGCGGGAGCTGTTTTTT. Protein product: CAWSVGDGRELFF.

V gene TRBV28 combines with J gene TRBJ2-7; 10 bases agree with TRBD2. V lost 6 bases, J lost 2 bases, and 10 bases stayed unmatched. The CDR3 runs 16 residues. The germline V gene has CDR1 MDHEN and CDR2 SYDVKM. Here the CDR3 DNA reads TGTGCCAGCAGCCGAAGGTTGCTAGCGGGGGCCTACGAGCAGTACTTC. It specifies CASSRRLLAGAYEQYF.

This chain links TRBV7-9 with TRBJ1-1; TRBD1 aligns across 9 bases. With 4 bases clipped from V and 3 bases from J, the junction kept 3 bases outside the gene matches. The V gene's germline CDR1 is SEHNR and CDR2 FQNEAQ (reference sequence). The CDR3 has 14 amino acids. The CDR3 reads CASSSTGGDTEAFF. The CDR3 nucleotides read TGTGCCAGCAGCTCGACAGGGGGGGACACTGAAGCTTTCTTT.

V is TRBV19 and J is TRBJ2-1; TRBD2 matches 10 bases. The CDR3 loop spans 18 amino acids. CDR1 is LNHDA, CDR2 SQIVND, per germline (reference sequence). V was pared by 6 bases and J by 6 bases, with 17 bases of the junction left unmatched. The CDR3 loop is CASSLGYLAGVLGNEQFF. As DNA, the CDR3 is TGTGCCAGTAGCCTCGGGTATCTAGCGGGAGTCTTGGGCAATGAGCAGTTCTTC.

In nucleotides, the CDR3 is TGTGCCAGCAGATCGGGACTAGGCTTCACCGGGGAGCTGTTTTTT. Amino acids: CASRSGLGFTGELFF. The chain combines TRBV9 with TRBJ2-2; 8 bases fit TRBD2. Trimming took 5 bases from V and 4 from J; bases not matched to a gene: 7. The CDR3 is 15 amino acids. Germline assignment: CDR1 SGDLS and CDR2 YYNGEE.